This TCR beta chain was retrieved from a study of cytomegalovirus exposure and HLA in healthy donors. Overall study findings and caveats: Accounts indicate the classifier identified cytomegalovirus status with strong specificity and sensitivity.

As to this clone: Its target is unknown.

All donors participated as healthy donors of bone marrow. Vbeta (60) and Jbeta (13) primers were used in the PCR. Repertoires were generated with immunoSEQ multiplex PCR, while TCRdb's copy carries only in-frame clones and drops some. Its table lists about 150,000 clones. This CDR3 comprises 19 residues. Germline lookup yields CDR1 SGHAT and CDR2 FQDESV (reference sequence). V lost 4 bases and J lost 3; bases outside the gene matches: 17. Sample: PBMCs. This sequence originates from a man between 25 and 39 years old in good health and CMV-seronegative. The genes are TRBV11-1 and TRBJ2-7; 11 bases are a match to TRBD1. The CDR3 region is CASSSHSGTGGLRNYEQYF. Here the CDR3 DNA reads TGTGCCAGCAGCTCCCACTCCGGGACAGGGGGTCTGAGGAACTACGAGCAGTACTTC.